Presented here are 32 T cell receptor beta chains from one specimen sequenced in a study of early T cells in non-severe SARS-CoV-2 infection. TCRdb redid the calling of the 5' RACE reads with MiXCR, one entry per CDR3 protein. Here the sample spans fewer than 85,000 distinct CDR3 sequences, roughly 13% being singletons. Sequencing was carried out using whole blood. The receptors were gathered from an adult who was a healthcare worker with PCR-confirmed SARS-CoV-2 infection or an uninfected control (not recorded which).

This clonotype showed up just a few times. The CDR3 bases are TGCAGTGCTAGAGGTGGGGGGGCGAGCACAGATACGCAGTATTTT. Protein sequence: CSARGGGASTDTQYF. The rearrangement joins TRBV20-1 to TRBJ2-3; D possibly corresponds to TRBD2 (7 bases). Germline V gene sequence: CDR1 DFQATT, CDR2 SNEGSKA (reference sequence). The CDR3 is 15 residues long. V was clipped by 1 base and J by 0 bases, with 11 bases between them.

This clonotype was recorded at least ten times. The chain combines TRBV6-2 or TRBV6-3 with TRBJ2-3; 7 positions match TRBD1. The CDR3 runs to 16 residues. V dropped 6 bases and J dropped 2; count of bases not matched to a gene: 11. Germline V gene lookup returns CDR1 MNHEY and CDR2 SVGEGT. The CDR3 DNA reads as TGTGCCAGCAGGCCGTACCGGGACAGCCTCACAGATACGCAGTATTTT. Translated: CASRPYRDSLTDTQYF.

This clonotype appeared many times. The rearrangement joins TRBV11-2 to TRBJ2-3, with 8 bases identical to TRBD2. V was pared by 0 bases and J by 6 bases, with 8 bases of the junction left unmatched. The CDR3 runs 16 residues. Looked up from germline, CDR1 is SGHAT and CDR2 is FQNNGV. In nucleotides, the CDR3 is TGTGCCAGCAGCTTAGAACGGGGGGGTAATACGGATACGCAGTATTTT. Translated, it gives CASSLERGGNTDTQYF.

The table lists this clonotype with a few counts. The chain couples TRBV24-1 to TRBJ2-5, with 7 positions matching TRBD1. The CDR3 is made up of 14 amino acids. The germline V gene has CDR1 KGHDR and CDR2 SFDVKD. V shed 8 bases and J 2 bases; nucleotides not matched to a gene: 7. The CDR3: CATMEAGGQETQYF. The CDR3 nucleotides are TGTGCCACCATGGAGGCAGGGGGACAAGAGACCCAGTACTTC.

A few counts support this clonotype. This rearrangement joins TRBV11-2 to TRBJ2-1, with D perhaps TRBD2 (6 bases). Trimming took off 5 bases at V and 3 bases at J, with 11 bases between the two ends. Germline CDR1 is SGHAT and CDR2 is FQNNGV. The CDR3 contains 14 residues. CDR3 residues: CASSPPTSYNEQFF. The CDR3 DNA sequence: TGTGCCAGCAGCCCCCCGACTAGCTACAATGAGCAGTTCTTC.

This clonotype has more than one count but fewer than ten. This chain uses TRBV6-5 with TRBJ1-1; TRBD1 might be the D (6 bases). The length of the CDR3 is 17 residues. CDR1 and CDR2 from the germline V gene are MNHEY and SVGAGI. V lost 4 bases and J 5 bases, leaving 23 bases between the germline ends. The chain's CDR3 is CASSSLYLEYRETEAFF. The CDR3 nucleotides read TGTGCCAGCAGTTCCCTTTACCTTGAATACAGGGAAACTGAAGCTTTCTTT.

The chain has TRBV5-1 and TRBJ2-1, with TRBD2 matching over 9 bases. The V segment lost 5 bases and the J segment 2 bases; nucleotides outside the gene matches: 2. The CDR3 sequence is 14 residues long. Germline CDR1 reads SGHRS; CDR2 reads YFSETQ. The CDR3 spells CASRREGPYNEQFF. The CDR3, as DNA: TGCGCCAGCAGGCGGGAGGGCCCCTACAATGAGCAGTTCTTC. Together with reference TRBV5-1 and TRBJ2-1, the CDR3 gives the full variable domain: KAGVTQTPRYLIKTRGQQVTLSCSPISGHRSVSWYQQTPGQGLQFLFEYFSETQRNKGNFPGRFSGRQFSNSRSEMNVSTLELGDSALYLCASRREGPYNEQFFGPGTRLTVL.

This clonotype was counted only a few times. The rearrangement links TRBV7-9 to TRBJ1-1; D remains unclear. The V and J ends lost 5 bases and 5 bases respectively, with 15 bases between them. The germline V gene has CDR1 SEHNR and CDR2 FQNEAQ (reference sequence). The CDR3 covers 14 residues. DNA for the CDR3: TGTGCCAGCAGCCTGTATGGCGTTGGAACTGAAGCTTTCTTT. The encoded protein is CASSLYGVGTEAFF.

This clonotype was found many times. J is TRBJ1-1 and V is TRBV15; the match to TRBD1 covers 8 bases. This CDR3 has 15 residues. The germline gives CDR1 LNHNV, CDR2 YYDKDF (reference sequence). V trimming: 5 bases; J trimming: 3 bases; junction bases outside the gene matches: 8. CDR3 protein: CATSGETGGDTEAFF. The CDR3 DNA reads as TGTGCCACCAGCGGCGAAACAGGGGGAGACACTGAAGCTTTCTTT. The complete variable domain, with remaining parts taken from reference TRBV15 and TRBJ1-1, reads DAMVIQNPRYQVTQFGKPVTLSCSQTLNHNVMYWYQQKSSQAPKLLFHYYDKDFNNEADTPDNFQSRRPNTSFCFLDIRSPGLGDTAMYLCATSGETGGDTEAFFGQGTRLTVV.

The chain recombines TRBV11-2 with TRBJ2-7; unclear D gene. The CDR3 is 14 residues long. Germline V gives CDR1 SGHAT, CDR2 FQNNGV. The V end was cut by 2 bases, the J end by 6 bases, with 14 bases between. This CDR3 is CASSLPYSGFEQYF. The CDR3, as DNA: TGTGCCAGCAGCTTACCCTACAGTGGTTTCGAGCAGTACTTC. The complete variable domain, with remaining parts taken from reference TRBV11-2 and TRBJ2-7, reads EAGVAQSPRYKIIEKRQSVAFWCNPISGHATLYWYQQILGQGPKLLIQFQNNGVVDDSQLPKDRFSAERLKGVDSTLKIQPAKLEDSAVYLCASSLPYSGFEQYFGPGTRLTVT.

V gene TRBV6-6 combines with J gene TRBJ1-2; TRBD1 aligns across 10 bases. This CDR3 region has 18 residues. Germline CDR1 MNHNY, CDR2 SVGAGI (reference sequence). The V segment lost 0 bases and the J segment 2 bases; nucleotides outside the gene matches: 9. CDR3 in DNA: TGTGCCAGCAGTTACTCTTCGGGACAGGGGATTTTGAACTATGGCTACACCTTC. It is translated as CASSYSSGQGILNYGYTF.

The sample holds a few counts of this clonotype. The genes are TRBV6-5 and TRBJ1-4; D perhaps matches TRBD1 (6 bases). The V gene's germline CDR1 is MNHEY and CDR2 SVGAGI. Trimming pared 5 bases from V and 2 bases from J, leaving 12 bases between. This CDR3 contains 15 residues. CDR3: CASSAADSTNEKLFF. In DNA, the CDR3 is TGTGCCAGCAGTGCGGCGGACAGCACTAATGAAAAACTGTTTTTT.

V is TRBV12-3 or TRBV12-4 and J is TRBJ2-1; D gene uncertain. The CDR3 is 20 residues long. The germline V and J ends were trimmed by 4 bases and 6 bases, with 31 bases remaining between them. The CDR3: CASSSLMGAATVGTVNEQFF. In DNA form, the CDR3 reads TGTGCCAGCAGTTCCCTCATGGGTGCCGCAACCGTTGGTACGGTCAATGAGCAGTTCTTC.

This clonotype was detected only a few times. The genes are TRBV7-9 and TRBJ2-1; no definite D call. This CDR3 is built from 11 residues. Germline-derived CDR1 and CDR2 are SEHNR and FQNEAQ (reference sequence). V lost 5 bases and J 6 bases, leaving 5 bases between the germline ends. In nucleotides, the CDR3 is TGTGCCAGCAGCAAGGGCAATGAGCAGTTCTTC. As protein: CASSKGNEQFF.

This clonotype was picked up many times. The CDR3 loop is CASSSRGSVSYNEQFF. CDR3 nucleotide sequence: TGTGCCAGCAGCTCGCGCGGGAGTGTCTCCTACAATGAGCAGTTCTTC. The chain employs TRBV7-2 and TRBJ2-1, with TRBD2 identical over 7 bases. Germline values: CDR1 SGHTA, CDR2 FQGNSA. The CDR3 has 16 amino acids. V lost 4 bases, J lost 0 bases, and 6 bases stayed unmatched.

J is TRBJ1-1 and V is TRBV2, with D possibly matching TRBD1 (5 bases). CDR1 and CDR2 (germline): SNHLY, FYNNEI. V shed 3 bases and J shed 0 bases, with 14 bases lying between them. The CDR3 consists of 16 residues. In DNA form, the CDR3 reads TGTGCCAGCAGTGACAGGGCGACAGCCATGAACACTGAAGCTTTCTTT. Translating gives CASSDRATAMNTEAFF.

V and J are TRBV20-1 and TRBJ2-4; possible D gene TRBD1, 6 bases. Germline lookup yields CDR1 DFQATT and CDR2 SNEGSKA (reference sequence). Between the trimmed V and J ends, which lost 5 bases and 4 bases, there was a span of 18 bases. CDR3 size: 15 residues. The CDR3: CSALGRTGMKNIQYF. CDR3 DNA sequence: TGCAGTGCTCTCGGCCGTACAGGGATGAAAAACATTCAGTACTTC.

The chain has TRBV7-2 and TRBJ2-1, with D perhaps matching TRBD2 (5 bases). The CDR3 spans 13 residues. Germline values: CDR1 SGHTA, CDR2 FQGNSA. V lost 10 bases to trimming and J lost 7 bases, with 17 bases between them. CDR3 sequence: CATQAVLKNEQFF. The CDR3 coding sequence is TGTGCCACCCAAGCGGTACTTAAAAATGAGCAGTTCTTC.

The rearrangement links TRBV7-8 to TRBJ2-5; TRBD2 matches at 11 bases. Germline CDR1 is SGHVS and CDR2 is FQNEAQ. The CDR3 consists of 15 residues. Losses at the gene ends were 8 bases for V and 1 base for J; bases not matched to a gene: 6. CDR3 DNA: TGTGCCAGCGGGGGGGGACTAGCGGCCCAAGAGACCCAGTACTTC. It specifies CASGGGLAAQETQYF.

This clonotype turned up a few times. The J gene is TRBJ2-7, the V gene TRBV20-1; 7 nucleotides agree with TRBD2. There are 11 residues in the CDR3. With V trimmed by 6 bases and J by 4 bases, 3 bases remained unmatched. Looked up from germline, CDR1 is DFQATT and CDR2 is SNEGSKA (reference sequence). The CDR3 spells CSAAGLYEQYF. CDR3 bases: TGCAGTGCCGCGGGACTATACGAGCAGTACTTC.

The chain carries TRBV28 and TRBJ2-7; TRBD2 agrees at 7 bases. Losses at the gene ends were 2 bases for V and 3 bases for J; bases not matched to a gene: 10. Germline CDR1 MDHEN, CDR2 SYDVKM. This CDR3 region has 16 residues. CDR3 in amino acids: CASSLNVGASGYEQYF. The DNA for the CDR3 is TGTGCCAGCAGTTTAAATGTAGGGGCTAGCGGCTACGAGCAGTACTTC. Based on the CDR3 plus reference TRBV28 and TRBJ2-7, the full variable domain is DVKVTQSSRYLVKRTGEKVFLECVQDMDHENMFWYRQDPGLGLRLIYFSYDVKMKEKGDIPEGYSVSREKKERFSLILESASTNQTSMYLCASSLNVGASGYEQYFGPGTRLTVT.

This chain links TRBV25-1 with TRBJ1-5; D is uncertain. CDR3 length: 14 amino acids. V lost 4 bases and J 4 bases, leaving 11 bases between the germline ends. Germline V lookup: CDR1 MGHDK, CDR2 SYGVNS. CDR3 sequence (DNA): TGTGCCAGCAGTGGACCAGACCCTAATCAGCCCCAGCATTTT. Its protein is CASSGPDPNQPQHF.

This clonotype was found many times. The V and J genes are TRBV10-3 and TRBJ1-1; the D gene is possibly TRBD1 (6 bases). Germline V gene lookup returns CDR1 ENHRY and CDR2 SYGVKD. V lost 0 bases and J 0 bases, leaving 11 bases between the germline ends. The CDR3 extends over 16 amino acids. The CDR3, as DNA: TGTGCCATCAGTGAGTCAGTGAGGGGGATGAACACTGAAGCTTTCTTT. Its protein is CAISESVRGMNTEAFF.

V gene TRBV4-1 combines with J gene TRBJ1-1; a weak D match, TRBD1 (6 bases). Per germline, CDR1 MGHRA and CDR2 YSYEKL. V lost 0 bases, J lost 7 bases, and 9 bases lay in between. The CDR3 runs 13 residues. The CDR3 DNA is TGCGCCAGCAGCCAAGAACAGGGTGGTGAAGCTTTCTTT. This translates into CASSQEQGGEAFF.

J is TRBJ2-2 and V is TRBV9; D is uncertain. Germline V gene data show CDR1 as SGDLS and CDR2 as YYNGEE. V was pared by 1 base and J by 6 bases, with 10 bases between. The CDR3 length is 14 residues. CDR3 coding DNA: TGTGCCAGCAGCGTACGGTCCTTATCCGGGGAGCTGTTTTTT. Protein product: CASSVRSLSGELFF.

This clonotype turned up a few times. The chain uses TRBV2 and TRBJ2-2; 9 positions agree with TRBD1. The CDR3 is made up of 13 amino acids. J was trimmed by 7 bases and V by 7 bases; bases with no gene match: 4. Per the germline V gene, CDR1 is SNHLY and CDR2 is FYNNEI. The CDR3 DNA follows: TGTGCCAGCACCGGACAGGGGCACGGGGAGCTGTTTTTT. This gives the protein CASTGQGHGELFF.

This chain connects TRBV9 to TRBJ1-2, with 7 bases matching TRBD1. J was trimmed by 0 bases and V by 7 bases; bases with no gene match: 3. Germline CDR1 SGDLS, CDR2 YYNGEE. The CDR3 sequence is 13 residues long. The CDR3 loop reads CASGGQTNYGYTF. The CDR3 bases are TGTGCCAGCGGGGGACAGACTAACTATGGCTACACCTTC.

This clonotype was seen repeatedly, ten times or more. The CDR3 bases are TGCAGTGCTACCCTAGCGGGGGTGGCCTACGAGCAGTACTTC. It specifies CSATLAGVAYEQYF. This sequence joins TRBV20-1 and TRBJ2-7; 10 bases are shared with TRBD2. CDR1 and CDR2 (germline): DFQATT, SNEGSKA (reference sequence). The CDR3 covers 14 residues. Trimming removed 4 bases from V and 2 bases from J; junction bases left unmatched: 5.

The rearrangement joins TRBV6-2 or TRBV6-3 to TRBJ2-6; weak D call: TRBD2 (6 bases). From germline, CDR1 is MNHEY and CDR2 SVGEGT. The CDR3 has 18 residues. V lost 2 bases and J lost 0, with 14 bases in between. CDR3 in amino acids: CASSYERALISGANVLTF. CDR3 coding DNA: TGTGCCAGCAGTTACGAGCGGGCCCTGATCTCTGGGGCCAACGTCCTGACTTTC.

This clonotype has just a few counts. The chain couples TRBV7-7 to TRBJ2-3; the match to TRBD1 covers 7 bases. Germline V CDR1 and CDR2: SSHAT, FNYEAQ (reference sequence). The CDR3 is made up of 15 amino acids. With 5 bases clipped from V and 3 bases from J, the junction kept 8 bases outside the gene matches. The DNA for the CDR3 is TGTGCCAGCAGCCCCCGACAGGGACCTACAGATACGCAGTATTTT. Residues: CASSPRQGPTDTQYF.

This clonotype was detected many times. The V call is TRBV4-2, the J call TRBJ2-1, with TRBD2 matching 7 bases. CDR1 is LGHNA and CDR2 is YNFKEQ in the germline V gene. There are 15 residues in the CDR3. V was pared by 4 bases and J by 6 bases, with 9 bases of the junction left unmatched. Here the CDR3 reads CASSRAGVQSNEQFF. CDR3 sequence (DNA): TGTGCCAGCAGCCGCGCGGGGGTTCAGTCCAATGAGCAGTTCTTC.

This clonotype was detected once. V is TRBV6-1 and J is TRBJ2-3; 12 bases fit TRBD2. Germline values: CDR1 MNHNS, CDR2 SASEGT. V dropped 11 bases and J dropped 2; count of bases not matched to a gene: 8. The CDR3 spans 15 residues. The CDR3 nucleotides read TGTGCCGGAGAGACTAGCGGGAGACCCACAGATACGCAGTATTTT. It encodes CAGETSGRPTDTQYF.